A selection of T cell receptor beta chains follows, all from one sample in a study of brain metastases from non-small cell lung cancer. Method: immunoSEQ multiplex PCR; TCRdb's copy keeps in-frame clones and lacks some. Here the sample spans thousands of clones, 90% being singletons. Sequenced input: primary lung tumor tissue. These receptors all stem from a donor aged 40 or over with non-small cell lung cancer. Each CDR3 is given with its conserved first and last residue. A D gene is named only where the DNA matches it firmly. The size of a clone is reported for some rows only, either as once, few or many, or as a class for expanded clones.

j_gene	abundance	v_gene	d_gene	CDR3aa	CDR3nt
TRBJ1-1	few	TRBV29-1	.	CSVDPAWDTEAFF	TGCAGCGTTGACCCCGCTTGGGACACTGAAGCTTTCTTT
TRBJ1-1	.	TRBV6-5	.	CASSRNTEAFF	TGTGCCAGCAGTCGAAACACTGAAGCTTTCTTT
TRBJ1-2	.	TRBV5-1	TRBD1	CASSLSGGGTGALGYGYTF	TGCGCCAGCAGCTTGAGCGGCGGGGGGACAGGGGCGCTAGGTTATGGCTACACCTTC
TRBJ1-3	.	TRBV28	.	CVSSSKAPRAHSGNTIYF	TGTGTCAGCAGTTCCAAGGCCCCCAGAGCACACTCTGGAAACACCATATATTTT
TRBJ1-3	.	TRBV6-1	.	CASSEEPLLTGRDGTIYF	TGTGCCAGCAGTGAAGAGCCTCTATTAACCGGTCGAGACGGCACCATATATTTT
TRBJ2-3	.	TRBV12-3/TRBV12-4	TRBD1	CASSLRPGGTQYF	TGTGCCAGCAGTCTCCGACCAGGGGGTACGCAGTATTTT
TRBJ1-1	once	TRBV4-3	TRBD1	CASSQDFRGGNTEAFF	TGCGCCAGCAGCCAAGATTTCAGAGGGGGCAACACTGAAGCTTTCTTT
TRBJ2-3	.	TRBV4-3	.	CASSQGDGSTDTQYF	TGCGCCAGCAGCCAAGGGGACGGGAGTACAGATACGCAGTATTTT
TRBJ2-1	.	TRBV2	TRBD2	CASSERLAGGPEDEQFF	TGTGCCAGCAGTGAAAGGCTAGCGGGAGGGCCGGAGGATGAGCAGTTCTTC
TRBJ1-4	.	TRBV30	TRBD1	CAFRGDRRKKLFF	TGTGCCTTTAGGGGGGACAGAAGGAAAAAACTGTTTTTT
TRBJ1-6	.	TRBV18	.	CASSPDRDSPLHF	TGTGCCAGCTCACCAGACAGAGATTCACCCCTCCACTTT
TRBJ2-7	.	TRBV12-3/TRBV12-4	TRBD1	CASSPRGYEQYF	TGTGCCAGCAGCCCCAGGGGGTACGAGCAGTACTTC
TRBJ1-3	.	TRBV6-6	.	CASRYQSSGNTIYF	TGTGCCAGCAGGTACCAGAGCTCTGGAAACACCATATATTTT
TRBJ2-6	.	TRBV2	.	CASNAGLRSGANVLTF	TGTGCCAGCAACGCAGGCCTCCGCTCTGGGGCCAACGTCCTGACTTTC
TRBJ2-5	.	TRBV4-3	.	CASSQAGTQETQYF	TGCGCCAGCAGCCAAGCAGGGACTCAAGAGACCCAGTACTTC
TRBJ1-6	.	TRBV4-2	.	CASSQEQQYNSPLHF	TGTGCCAGCAGCCAAGAACAACAGTATAATTCACCCCTCCACTTT
TRBJ2-5	.	TRBV3-1/TRBV3-2	.	CASSQQGMPHEIQYF	TGTGCCAGCAGCCAACAGGGGATGCCCCATGAGATCCAGTACTTC
TRBJ2-2	.	TRBV4-1	.	CASSHVSGSNTGELFF	TGCGCCAGCAGCCACGTTAGCGGATCGAACACCGGGGAGCTGTTTTTT
TRBJ1-2	.	TRBV7-9	.	CASSRSLGYTF	TGTGCCAGTAGCCGATCTCTGGGCTACACCTTC
TRBJ2-7	.	TRBV5-1	TRBD2	CASSHYPERTSGGSYEQYF	TGCGCCAGCAGCCATTACCCCGAAAGGACTAGCGGGGGCTCCTACGAGCAGTACTTC
TRBJ2-1	few	TRBV7-9	TRBD2	CASSFRVAGGPSYNEQFF	TGTGCCAGCAGCTTTAGAGTAGCGGGAGGCCCCTCCTACAATGAGCAGTTCTTC
TRBJ1-6	.	TRBV2	.	CASMRTAINSPLHF	TGTGCCAGCATGCGGACAGCTATTAATTCACCCCTCCACTTT
TRBJ2-1	.	TRBV7-8	TRBD2	CASSLYTSGRALNNEQFF	TGTGCCAGCAGCTTATACACTAGCGGGAGGGCCTTGAACAATGAGCAGTTCTTC
TRBJ2-2	.	TRBV12-3/TRBV12-4	.	CASRRQNTGELFF	TGTGCCAGCAGGAGACAGAACACCGGGGAGCTGTTTTTT
TRBJ2-1	.	TRBV28	TRBD2	CASGSGGYNEQFF	TGTGCCTCCGGGAGCGGGGGGTACAATGAGCAGTTCTTC
TRBJ1-1	.	TRBV19	.	CASSDWGNTEAFF	TGTGCCAGTAGTGATTGGGGGAACACTGAAGCTTTCTTT
TRBJ2-2	.	TRBV24-1	.	CATSDLQGSTGELFF	TGTGCCACCAGTGACCTCCAGGGTAGCACCGGGGAGCTGTTTTTT
TRBJ2-3	.	TRBV20-1	.	CSARGIDTQYF	TGCAGTGCTAGGGGGATAGATACGCAGTATTTT
TRBJ1-1	.	TRBV2	.	CASSVTQNTEAFF	TGTGCCAGCAGTGTGACACAGAATACTGAAGCTTTCTTT
TRBJ2-2	.	TRBV14	.	CASSLHLSTGELFF	TGTGCCAGCAGCCTCCATCTCAGCACCGGGGAGCTGTTTTTT
TRBJ2-3	.	TRBV20-1	.	CSPTTDTQYF	TGCAGTCCCACCACTGATACGCAGTATTTT
TRBJ2-5	.	TRBV4-2	TRBD2	CASSQTGGFQETQYF	TGTGCCAGCAGCCAAACGGGGGGATTCCAAGAGACCCAGTACTTC
TRBJ1-5	.	TRBV2	.	CASKGRHNQPQHF	TGTGCCAGCAAGGGCAGGCACAATCAGCCCCAGCATTTT
TRBJ2-2	.	TRBV19	.	CASSTGRIGELFF	TGTGCCAGTTCGACAGGGAGGATCGGGGAGCTGTTTTTT
TRBJ1-6	.	TRBV6-1	.	CASSGGFNSYNSPLHF	TGTGCCAGCAGTGGGGGGTTTAATTCCTATAATTCACCCCTCCACTTT
TRBJ1-6	once	TRBV2	.	CASSVLPGLSPLYF	TGTGCCAGCAGTGTCCTACCAGGTCTGTCACCCCTCTACTTT
TRBJ2-2	.	TRBV29-1	TRBD1	CSALTGTVYTGELFF	TGCAGCGCCTTAACCGGGACAGTTTACACCGGGGAGCTGTTTTTT
TRBJ1-2	.	TRBV11-1	.	CASSLGLTNYGYTF	TGTGCCAGCAGCTTAGGGTTGACGAACTATGGCTACACCTTC